The clone carrying this TCR beta chain was observed a few times. Its matching antigen is unknown. This entry comes from a study of T cell repertoires in cytomegalovirus infection. J gave up 2 bases and V 8 bases, and 15 bases lay outside the gene matches. This CDR3 comprises 17 residues. In germline, CDR1 is SEHNR, CDR2 FQNEAQ (reference sequence). MiXCR was run by TCRdb on the reads, yielding one entry per CDR3 protein. This table has about 480,000 distinct CDR3 sequences, around 30% appearing once. The starting material was cultured PBMCs, obtained from culture after CMV antigen stimulation. The sequence was obtained from a human donor in good health (CMV status not recorded). Some clones in this sample may be carry-over from other donors' samples. The genes are TRBV7-9 and TRBJ1-5; 7 nucleotides agree with TRBD1. The chain's CDR3 is CASVRGDRDRGNQPQHF. CDR3 nucleotide sequence: TGTGCCAGCGTCAGGGGTGATAGAGACAGGGGCAATCAGCCCCAGCATTTT.